This TCR beta chain comes out of a study of blood T cell repertoires in COVID-19. The overall study: COVID-19 samples collected from the United States, Italy and Spain covered acute and convalescent phases. Nucleic acid was either cDNA or gDNA, and it came from T cells, B-cell-depleted T cells, or PBMCs.

CDR3 length: 15 amino acids. The germline CDR1 and CDR2 sequences are SGHRS and YFSETQ. Trimming pared 0 bases from V and 2 bases from J, leaving 12 bases between. Methods used by the authors: How many nucleated cells were present was estimated from reference gene primer amplification. Sequenced by immunoSEQ multiplex PCR; TCRdb stores in-frame clones only, minus some. The DNA was the basis for D and trimming; V, J and clone size are from that table. The sample lists approximately 170,000 clones, around 86% occurring once. The receptor comes from a man between 65 and 85 years old with acute or convalescent COVID-19. The chain links TRBV5-1 to TRBJ2-7; TRBD1 might be the D (6 bases). The sample taken for sequencing was peripheral blood. This CDR3 is CASSLEGRGPYEQYF. The CDR3 DNA reads as TGCGCCAGCAGCTTGGAAGGCAGGGGCCCCTACGAGCAGTACTTC.